Following are 8 T cell receptor beta chains from one sample sequenced in a study of T cell repertoires in cytomegalovirus infection. One entry per CDR3 protein results from TCRdb running MiXCR on the reads. Seen here are roughly 150,000 distinct CDR3 sequences, about a quarter observed once, and the top ten hold about a tenth. Sequenced material: PBMCs. The receptors come from a human donor in good health (CMV status not recorded). Some clones in this sample may be carry-over from other donors' samples.

The chain joins TRBV4-1 to TRBJ1-5, with a possible D match to TRBD1 (6 bases). Per germline, CDR1 MGHRA and CDR2 YSYEKL. The V end lost 3 bases, the J end lost 3 bases, and 9 bases lay between the germline ends. CDR3 length: 14 residues. This chain's CDR3 is CASSQGANNQPQHF. The DNA for the CDR3 is TGCGCCAGCAGCCAGGGGGCGAACAATCAGCCCCAGCATTTT.

The chain couples TRBV20-1 to TRBJ2-1; 12 bases agree with TRBD2. Germline lookup yields CDR1 DFQATT and CDR2 SNEGSKA (reference sequence). V lost 3 bases, J lost 1 base, and 10 bases stayed unmatched. The CDR3 length is 18 residues. In DNA, the CDR3 is TGCAGTGCTAGGCCTAGCGGGAGGGCAACGGGGTCCTACAATGAGCAGTTCTTC. Translating gives CSARPSGRATGSYNEQFF.

This clonotype appeared once. The V gene is TRBV9, the J gene TRBJ2-2, with unresolved D. CDR1 SGDLS and CDR2 YYNGEE come from the germline V gene. V dropped 0 bases and J dropped 4 bases, with 4 bases sitting between them. The CDR3 length is 13 residues. The CDR3 loop reads CASSVVSTGELFF. In DNA, the CDR3 is TGTGCCAGCAGCGTAGTGAGCACCGGGGAGCTGTTTTTT. The full variable domain, its missing parts supplied by reference TRBV9 and TRBJ2-2, is DSGVTQTPKHLITATGQRVTLRCSPRSGDLSVYWYQQSLDQGLQFLIQYYNGEERAKGNILERFSAQQFPDLHSELNLSSLELGDSALYFCASSVVSTGELFFGEGSRLTVL.

At least ten counts were recorded for this clonotype. V gene TRBV12-3 or TRBV12-4 combines with J gene TRBJ1-5, with 9 bases lining up with TRBD1. The V and J ends lost 7 bases and 2 bases, in that order; junction bases with no gene match: 6. This CDR3 comprises 15 residues. CDR3 bases: TGTGCCAGCATGGCGGGACAGGGCGGCAATCAGCCCCAGCATTTT. Residues: CASMAGQGGNQPQHF.

The gene calls are TRBV6-5 and TRBJ2-1, with a tentative D call TRBD1 (5 bases). V gave up 4 bases and J gave up 2 bases, with 15 bases separating them. The germline gives CDR1 MNHEY, CDR2 SVGAGI. CDR3 length equals 16 residues. CDR3 protein: CASSLGLGRTYNEQFF. The CDR3 DNA follows: TGTGCCAGCAGTTTGGGGCTAGGGCGAACCTACAATGAGCAGTTCTTC.

The chain is built from TRBV6-8 and TRBJ1-5; D possibly corresponds to TRBD1 (5 bases). V was trimmed by 8 bases and J by 4 bases, leaving 12 bases between them. Germline CDR1 and CDR2: MNHGY and SAAAGT. The CDR3 covers 13 residues. CDR3 DNA sequence: TGTGCCAGCGGGCAGGGAGGTAATCAGCCCCAGCATTTT. Translation gives CASGQGGNQPQHF.

This clonotype was detected ten times or more. The chain recombines TRBV28 with TRBJ1-4, with D hard to call. The CDR3 spans 12 residues. Trimming shortened V by 6 bases and J by 8 bases, and 10 bases separated the two germline ends. Germline-derived CDR1 and CDR2 are MDHEN and SYDVKM. This CDR3 reads CASRFLREKLFF. For the CDR3, the DNA is TGTGCCAGCAGGTTTCTGAGGGAAAAACTGTTTTTT.

V usage is TRBV4-1 and J usage is TRBJ2-5; TRBD2 agrees at 10 bases. The CDR3 is 16 amino acids. V shed 1 base and J 5 bases; nucleotides not matched to a gene: 7. Looked up from germline, CDR1 is MGHRA and CDR2 is YSYEKL. In DNA, the CDR3 is TGCGCCAGCAGCCAAGGAGAGCGGGAGGGGTGGGAGACCCAGTACTTC. This gives the protein CASSQGEREGWETQYF.